This TCR beta chain originates from a study of blood T cell repertoires in COVID-19. At the level of the study: T cells, B-cell-depleted T cells, or PBMCs supplied cDNA or gDNA.

Per the study methods: Estimates of nucleated cell counts were drawn from the amplification of reference gene primers. The method was immunoSEQ multiplex PCR; TCRdb's version includes in-frame clones alone and lacks a portion of them. The V and J calls and clone size come from that table; D and trimming were worked out from the DNA. The sample holds fewer than 60,000 clones, about 81% seen once. CDR3 length: 16 amino acids. Deletions cut 0 bases from V and 2 bases from J, with 11 bases between. The V gene's germline CDR1 is SGHRS and CDR2 YFSETQ. What was sequenced was peripheral blood. The receptor was isolated from a man in his 60s with COVID-19, enrolled during active disease. The chain joins TRBV5-1 to TRBJ2-2, with D perhaps TRBD2 (5 bases). The CDR3 coding sequence is TGCGCCAGCAGCTTGGAAGCGGAGCCAAACACCGGGGAGCTGTTTTTT. Protein: CASSLEAEPNTGELFF.